One sample yielded the 12 T cell receptor beta chains listed below, sequenced in a study of OX40 agonist ivuxolimab in advanced cancers. Assay: immunoSEQ multiplex PCR; the TCRdb copy retains only in-frame clones and omits some. The table includes 90,000 to 120,000 clones, 85% to 95% detected once. The specimen was CD4+ or CD8+ T cells sorted from blood, collected in a trial of the OX40 agonist ivuxolimab. The receptors originated from an adult with an advanced solid tumor such as melanoma, head and neck, liver or kidney cancer.

The J gene is TRBJ2-5, the V gene TRBV11-3; TRBD2 matches at 9 bases. Trimming at V came to 5 bases and at J to 3 bases, leaving 7 bases not matched to a gene. The CDR3 length is 15 residues. Germline V CDR1 and CDR2: SGHNT, YENEEA. The CDR3 nucleotides read TGTGCCAGCAGCGGCGGGAGGGGAGACAAAGAGACCCAGTACTTC. Its translation: CASSGGRGDKETQYF.

The genes are TRBV27 and TRBJ1-2; the match to TRBD1 covers 9 bases. The CDR3 has 16 amino acids. V shed 2 bases, J shed 3 bases, and the junction held 7 bases outside the gene matches. Per the germline V gene, CDR1 is MNHEY and CDR2 is SMNVEV (reference sequence). Here the CDR3 reads CASSLKPGQGYYGYTF. The CDR3 DNA sequence: TGTGCCAGCAGTTTAAAACCCGGACAGGGGTACTATGGCTACACCTTC.

V gene TRBV29-1 combines with J gene TRBJ1-1, with a tentative D call TRBD1 (6 bases). V was clipped by 4 bases and J by 3 bases, with 12 bases between them. CDR1 is SQVTM, CDR2 ANQGSEA, per germline. The CDR3 is made up of 13 amino acids. The CDR3 DNA is TGCAGCGTTGCCAGGAACAGGGACACTGAAGCTTTCTTT. Its translation is CSVARNRDTEAFF.

The chain has TRBV27 and TRBJ2-1; D possibly corresponds to TRBD1 (5 bases). Deletions cut 7 bases from V and 10 bases from J, with 17 bases between. The CDR3 has 13 amino acids. CDR1 and CDR2 (germline): MNHEY, SMNVEV (reference sequence). CDR3 coding DNA: TGTGCCAGCACCGATATAGGACATATCGAGCAGTTCTTC. Protein: CASTDIGHIEQFF.

Only one count was recorded for this clone. J is TRBJ1-4 and V is TRBV30; D gene ambiguous. This CDR3 contains 14 residues. V was trimmed by 3 bases and J by 7 bases, leaving 15 bases between them. Germline-derived CDR1 and CDR2 are GTSNPN and SVGIG (reference sequence). The CDR3 protein is CAWSWTVSGEKLFF. The CDR3 bases are TGTGCCTGGAGCTGGACCGTGAGTGGTGAAAAACTGTTTTTT.

The CDR3 nucleotides are TGTGCCAGCAGTTTCCTGGACAGCAACACTGAAGCTTTCTTT. Translated: CASSFLDSNTEAFF. The gene calls are TRBV6-6 and TRBJ1-1, with D perhaps matching TRBD1 (6 bases). CDR1 and CDR2 from the germline V gene are MNHNY and SVGAGI (reference sequence). The CDR3 sequence is 14 residues long. V was shortened by 4 bases and J by 2 bases, with 11 bases between the two germline ends.

A note on this clone: At one boundary the junction diverges from the germline segment, which might be a read error. The rearrangement uses TRBV29-1 and TRBJ1-1; no firm D call. In germline, CDR1 is SQVTM, CDR2 ANQGSEA. The CDR3 extends over 13 amino acids. The CDR3, as DNA: TGCGGCGTTGCGGCAGCCCCGGGCACTGAAGCTTTCTTT. It yields the protein CGVAAAPGTEAFF.

The chain carries TRBV19 and TRBJ2-5; D is undetermined. From germline, CDR1 is LNHDA and CDR2 SQIVND (reference sequence). The CDR3 loop spans 15 amino acids. V lost 3 bases and J 3 bases, leaving 14 bases between the germline ends. For the CDR3, the DNA is TGTGCCAGTAGTATTGGCCAGCCGGGCGAAGAGACCCAGTACTTC. Translating gives CASSIGQPGEETQYF.

A single count supports this clone. CDR3 residues: CASSLNPSGELFF. The DNA for the CDR3 is TGTGCCAGCAGCTTAAATCCCTCCGGGGAGCTGTTTTTT. The rearrangement joins TRBV7-3 to TRBJ2-2; D is uncertain. From germline, CDR1 is SGHTA and CDR2 FQGTGA. V lost 1 base and J 6 bases, leaving 6 bases between the germline ends. The CDR3 spans 13 residues.

The rearrangement joins TRBV11-1 to TRBJ2-7, with D tentatively TRBD1 (6 bases). The CDR3 loop spans 16 amino acids. Trimming took 2 bases from V and 3 from J, leaving 17 bases between them. The germline V gene encodes CDR1 SGHAT and CDR2 FQDESV (reference sequence). The DNA of the CDR3 is TGTGCCAGCAGCTTACAGGGCCAGGGGCGAAACTACGAGCAGTACTTC. Translation gives CASSLQGQGRNYEQYF. The full variable domain, completed using reference TRBV11-1 and TRBJ2-7, is EAEVAQSPRYKITEKSQAVAFWCDPISGHATLYWYRQILGQGPELLVQFQDESVVDDSQLPKDRFSAERLKGVDSTLKIQPAELGDSAMYLCASSLQGQGRNYEQYFGPGTRLTVT.

Only one count was recorded for this clone. This chain connects TRBV29-1 to TRBJ2-7; D remains unclear. CDR3 length: 12 amino acids. V was clipped by 4 bases and J by 0 bases, with 7 bases between them. Germline CDR1 is SQVTM and CDR2 is ANQGSEA. The CDR3 DNA reads as TGCAGCGTTGTTCATTCCTCCTACGAGCAGTACTTC. Translating it yields CSVVHSSYEQYF.

In its sample, this clone was seen once. The rearrangement links TRBV5-1 to TRBJ2-1, with TRBD2 identical over 15 bases. The trim removed 4 bases at V and 10 bases at J, leaving 9 bases unmatched. The CDR3 covers 16 residues. Germline CDR1 and CDR2: SGHRS and YFSETQ. The CDR3 reads CASSPGTSGRLGEQFF. The CDR3 bases are TGCGCCAGCAGCCCGGGGACTAGCGGGAGGTTAGGGGAGCAGTTCTTC.